Presented here are 24 T cell receptor beta chains from one specimen sequenced in a study of blood T cells in healthy people across ages. Primed by a sample-barcoded 5' primer and a J-beta primer mix, a second PCR proceeded for 7 to 11 cycles. TCRdb reprocessed the 5' RACE reads via MiXCR and lists one record per CDR3 protein. The table lists about 1.5 million distinct CDR3 sequences, 40% to 45% of them singletons. The sample comprised blood. All receptors derive from a woman younger than 35 in good health.

This clonotype came up once. V gene TRBV25-1 combines with J gene TRBJ1-1; D not resolved. The germline V and J ends were trimmed by 0 bases and 8 bases, with 10 bases remaining between them. Per the germline V gene, CDR1 is MGHDK and CDR2 is SYGVNS. The length of the CDR3 is 13 residues. The DNA for the CDR3 is TGTGCCAGCAGTGAATATGGGCCCCGGGAAGCTTTCTTT. Protein product: CASSEYGPREAFF.

This clonotype was seen ten or more times. V and J are TRBV10-3 and TRBJ2-3, with D hard to call. This CDR3 contains 12 residues. Germline lookup yields CDR1 ENHRY and CDR2 SYGVKD. Trimming cost V 4 bases and J 1 base, with 3 bases left between them. The CDR3 bases are TGTGCCATCAGTGGCCGCACAGATACGCAGTATTTT. Translated, it gives CAISGRTDTQYF.

This chain connects TRBV3-1 to TRBJ2-7; D possibly corresponds to TRBD1 (6 bases). Per the germline V gene, CDR1 is LGHDT and CDR2 is YNNKEL (reference sequence). This CDR3 is 18 amino acids long. V lost 1 base and J lost 3, with 22 bases in between. The CDR3 protein is CASSQGVTGPLRNYEQYF. CDR3 DNA: TGTGCCAGCAGCCAAGGCGTTACAGGGCCTCTACGAAACTACGAGCAGTACTTC.

This clonotype was counted once. One junction end does not reproduce the germline sequence, and a read error may be involved. The chain carries TRBV7-2 and TRBJ1-5; TRBD1 aligns across 8 bases. The CDR3 contains 15 residues. CDR1 is SGHTA and CDR2 is FQGNSA in the germline V gene. The CDR3 region has the DNA TGTGCCGGCAGCTTAGGTTCAGGGGGCGGCCAGCCCCAGCATTTT. Translation gives CAGSLGSGGGQPQHF.

The rearrangement links TRBV29-1 to TRBJ1-2; the match to TRBD1 covers 9 bases. The CDR3 contains 13 residues. Germline assignment: CDR1 SQVTM and CDR2 ANQGSEA. Germline trimming cut 4 bases from V and 5 bases from J; bases unmatched to any gene: 5. Written as DNA, the CDR3 is TGCAGCGTTGTGAAGGGACAGGGATATGGCTACACCTTC. Its protein product is CSVVKGQGYGYTF.

About this clonotype: Since a much larger clone is just one base distant, this may be a read error. This rearrangement joins TRBV12-3 or TRBV12-4 to TRBJ2-1, with D unresolved. The ends were cut back, 5 bases at V and 9 bases at J, with 11 bases in the middle. This CDR3 spans 12 amino acids. The CDR3 protein is CASSQTSAEQFF. CDR3 nucleotides: TGTGCCAGCAGTCAAACGAGTGCTGAGCAGTTCTTC.

Worth noting for this clonotype: The junction shows a germline mismatch at one end, possibly a read error. V is TRBV6-2 or TRBV6-3 and J is TRBJ2-1; a weak D match, TRBD2 (6 bases). The CDR3 runs to 14 residues. Germline CDR1 MNHEY, CDR2 SVGEGT. The CDR3 coding sequence is TGTGCCAGCAGAGAGGCGGGGTCCTGCAATGAGCAGTTCTTC. It yields the protein CASREAGSCNEQFF.

This clonotype has only a few counts. The chain couples TRBV4-1 to TRBJ2-7; the match to TRBD1 covers 7 bases. This CDR3 contains 15 residues. The junction had 6 bases not matched to a gene; V was cut back by 4 bases and J by 0 bases. The V gene's germline CDR1 is MGHRA and CDR2 YSYEKL. The CDR3 DNA sequence: TGCGCCAGCAGCCGACCGACAGGGACCTCCTACGAGCAGTACTTC. The encoded protein is CASSRPTGTSYEQYF.

This clonotype was counted between two and nine times. J is TRBJ2-3 and V is TRBV7-2; TRBD2 matches at 8 bases. V was pared by 5 bases and J by 1 base, with 8 bases of the junction left unmatched. The germline CDR1 and CDR2 sequences are SGHTA and FQGNSA. CDR3 length: 16 residues. The CDR3 is CASSLQREIGTDTQYF. The CDR3 region has the DNA TGTGCCAGCAGCCTCCAGCGGGAGATTGGCACAGATACGCAGTATTTT.

The V gene is TRBV7-2, the J gene TRBJ2-1; maybe TRBD2 (5 bases). Germline V CDR1 and CDR2: SGHTA, FQGNSA. Trimming removed 0 bases from V and 8 bases from J, with 14 bases in between. CDR3 length: 15 residues. The CDR3 DNA reads as TGTGCCAGCAGCTTAGCCCGGGGATTTGTCGATGAGCAGTTCTTC. Amino acids: CASSLARGFVDEQFF.

This chain connects TRBV20-1 to TRBJ2-1; no reliable D call. V gave up 0 bases and J gave up 7 bases, with 7 bases separating them. The V gene's germline CDR1 is DFQATT and CDR2 SNEGSKA (reference sequence). The CDR3 spans 12 residues. CDR3 region: CSARDVANEQFF. In nucleotides, the CDR3 is TGCAGTGCTAGAGATGTTGCAAATGAGCAGTTCTTC.

This clonotype has just a few counts. The V gene is TRBV6-5, the J gene TRBJ2-3; TRBD2 matches at 7 bases. J gave up 6 bases and V 0 bases, and 3 bases lay outside the gene matches. Germline V lookup: CDR1 MNHEY, CDR2 SVGAGI. The CDR3 has 14 amino acids. The chain's CDR3 is CASSYSRAGDTQYF. CDR3 DNA: TGTGCCAGCAGTTACTCTCGAGCGGGGGATACGCAGTATTTT.

This clonotype appeared a few times. The chain joins TRBV9 to TRBJ1-2, with D possibly matching TRBD1 (5 bases). The CDR3 extends over 15 amino acids. V dropped 4 bases and J dropped 6 bases, with 19 bases sitting between them. Per the germline V gene, CDR1 is SGDLS and CDR2 is YYNGEE. The CDR3 loop is CASSKNPDAGDGYTF. The CDR3 region has the DNA TGTGCCAGCAGCAAGAACCCGGACGCGGGGGATGGCTACACCTTC.

This clonotype was detected a few times. This chain uses TRBV5-1 with TRBJ1-2, with D uncertain. CDR1 and CDR2 (germline): SGHRS, YFSETQ. The V end lost 6 bases, the J end lost 0 bases, and 12 bases lay between the germline ends. The CDR3 runs 14 residues. The CDR3 is CASTPVNSNYGYTF. The CDR3 DNA follows: TGCGCCAGCACCCCTGTGAACTCTAACTATGGCTACACCTTC.

This clonotype was counted many times. The chain recombines TRBV6-4 with TRBJ2-3; 7 bases are shared with TRBD1. J was trimmed by 2 bases and V by 5 bases; bases with no gene match: 4. From germline, CDR1 is MRHNA and CDR2 SNTAGT. The CDR3 has 14 amino acids. The CDR3 sequence: CASSLGGLTDTQYF. CDR3 nucleotide sequence: TGTGCCAGCAGTTTAGGGGGCCTCACAGATACGCAGTATTTT.

As to this clonotype: One base away lies a much larger clone, so this may be a sequencing read error. The chain has TRBV12-3 or TRBV12-4 and TRBJ1-1; D may be TRBD1 (5 bases). The CDR3 spans 12 residues. V gave up 9 bases and J gave up 9 bases, with 17 bases separating them. The CDR3 is CARSISEGQAFF. DNA of the CDR3: TGTGCCAGAAGTATTTCGGAGGGGCAAGCTTTCTTT.

The sample holds a few counts of this clonotype. V is TRBV7-9 and J is TRBJ1-5, with D possibly TRBD1 on 5 matching bases. The V gene lost 2 bases and the J gene lost 0 bases, with 14 bases spanning the gap. CDR1 SEHNR and CDR2 FQNEAQ come from the germline V gene (reference sequence). The CDR3 is 17 amino acids. The CDR3 is CASSLYSTDHSNQPQHF. The CDR3 DNA reads as TGTGCCAGCAGCTTATATTCGACAGATCATAGCAATCAGCCCCAGCATTTT.

In the case of this clonotype: One junction end does not reproduce the germline sequence, and a read error may be involved. This chain links TRBV15 with TRBJ2-2, with D possibly being TRBD1 (6 bases). The V gene's germline CDR1 is LNHNV and CDR2 YYDKDF (reference sequence). CDR3 length: 17 residues. The CDR3 loop reads CAPSRPSGVIATGELFF. The CDR3 DNA sequence: TGTGCCCCCAGCCGACCTTCAGGGGTTATTGCCACCGGGGAGCTGTTTTTT.

The chain uses TRBV6-1 and TRBJ1-6; perhaps TRBD1 as D (5 bases). The V gene's germline CDR1 is MNHNS and CDR2 SASEGT. The CDR3 sequence is 15 residues long. The V and J ends lost 6 bases and 1 base respectively, with 10 bases between them. DNA of the CDR3: TGTGCCAGCAGGACCGGGACGTCCTATAATTCACCCCTCCACTTT. It yields the protein CASRTGTSYNSPLHF.

This chain connects TRBV7-2 to TRBJ2-7, with TRBD2 matching over 8 bases. Germline V gene data show CDR1 as SGHTA and CDR2 as FQGNSA. Trimming took 6 bases from V and 1 from J; bases not matched to a gene: 8. CDR3 length: 15 residues. The CDR3 bases are TGTGCCAGCAGTCGAAGCGGGAGACCATCCTACGAGCAGTACTTC. This encodes CASSRSGRPSYEQYF.

A word on this clonotype: A junction end diverges from the germline sequence, so it may reflect a read error. V usage is TRBV9 and J usage is TRBJ1-5, with 7 bases fitting TRBD1. Germline assignment: CDR1 SGDLS and CDR2 YYNGEE. The CDR3 has 15 residues. The CDR3 region is CASSPGGTDNQPKHF. CDR3 nucleotides: TGTGCCAGCAGCCCGGGGGGGACAGACAATCAGCCCAAGCATTTT. Supplemented by reference TRBV9 and TRBJ1-5, the full variable domain reads DSGVTQTPKHLITATGQRVTLRCSPRSGDLSVYWYQQSLDQGLQFLIQYYNGEERAKGNILERFSAQQFPDLHSELNLSSLELGDSALYFCASSPGGTDNQPKHFGDGTRLSIL.

The chain has TRBV5-5 and TRBJ2-7; D unresolved. Germline CDR1 reads SGHKS; CDR2 reads YYEKEE (reference sequence). V lost 0 bases, J lost 0 bases, and 10 bases lay in between. The CDR3 loop spans 15 amino acids. CDR3 sequence reads: CASSLARTSSYEQYF. For the CDR3, the DNA is TGTGCCAGCAGCTTGGCAAGGACGTCCTCCTACGAGCAGTACTTC.

This rearrangement joins TRBV15 to TRBJ2-1, with 9 bases lining up with TRBD1. Germline V lookup: CDR1 LNHNV, CDR2 YYDKDF (reference sequence). V lost 8 bases to trimming and J lost 1 base; unmatched junction nucleotides: 9. CDR3 size: 16 residues. Here the CDR3 DNA reads TGTGCCACCTTGACCGGGACAGGGAGATCCTACAATGAGCAGTTCTTC. Its translation is CATLTGTGRSYNEQFF.

V gene TRBV7-8 combines with J gene TRBJ2-5; D might be TRBD1 (5 bases). The J call may be wrong; the DNA end is better matched by TRBJ2-7. Germline-derived CDR1 and CDR2 are SGHVS and FQNEAQ. CDR3 length: 13 residues. The CDR3 sequence: CASSLNAQGEQYF. For the CDR3, the DNA is TGTGCCAGCAGCTTAAACGCTCAGGGCGAGCAGTACTTC.